Presented here are 3 T cell receptor beta chains from one specimen sequenced in a study of post-analysis software for immune sequencing data. General observations from the study: Patients had higher frequencies than controls of about five TRBV segments, including TRBV5-6, TRBV5-1 and TRBV20-1.

Antigens for these TCRs are unknown. cDNA libraries for TCR beta contained unique molecular identifiers. Using its own MiXCR run on the PCR reads, TCRdb lists one record per CDR3 protein. This sample has roughly 800,000 distinct CDR3 sequences; approximately 53% occur once, and the top ten carry under 6%. Sequenced material: blood. These receptors were taken from a girl aged 5-17 years with multiple sclerosis.

This chain uses TRBV14 with TRBJ1-1; TRBD1 matches at 8 bases. Per the germline V gene, CDR1 is SGHDN and CDR2 is FVKESK. After removal of 4 bases from V and 0 bases from J, the junction contained 7 bases not matched to a gene. This CDR3 is 16 amino acids long. This CDR3 is CASSPRRTGLNTEAFF. CDR3 DNA sequence: TGTGCCAGCAGCCCTCGCCGGACAGGGCTGAACACTGAAGCTTTCTTT.

This clonotype was found a few times. CDR3 amino acids: CASSEDLYTEAFF. Written as DNA, the CDR3 is TGTGCCAGCAGTGAGGACCTGTACACTGAAGCTTTCTTT. The V gene is TRBV5-5, the J gene TRBJ1-1; D not resolved. CDR1 and CDR2 from the germline V gene are SGHKS and YYEKEE (reference sequence). The V end lost 5 bases, the J end lost 3 bases, and 11 bases lay between the germline ends. The CDR3 is 13 residues long.

This sequence joins TRBV7-9 and TRBJ2-7; D is possibly TRBD1 (6 bases). The length of the CDR3 is 14 residues. V lost 4 bases and J lost 3, with 13 bases in between. Per the germline V gene, CDR1 is SEHNR and CDR2 is FQNEAQ (reference sequence). CDR3 region: CASSSRDTNYEQYF. The CDR3 region has the DNA TGTGCCAGCAGCTCCCGGGACACCAACTACGAGCAGTACTTC.